The clone carrying this T cell receptor beta chain has at least ten counts. Its antigen is currently unknown. The germline gives CDR1 SGHVS, CDR2 FNYEAQ. This CDR3 spans 17 amino acids. V was clipped by 0 bases and J by 0 bases, with 15 bases between them. This entry belongs to a study of early T cells in non-severe SARS-CoV-2 infection. Study information: Unsorted whole blood bulk RNA was sequenced, with unpaired chains. Overall study results and limits: Using VDJdb, the matching emphasized anti-spike CD8 responses while missing private and CD4 specificities.

TCRdb redid the calling of the 5' RACE reads with MiXCR, one entry per CDR3 protein. The sample includes approximately 69,000 distinct CDR3 sequences, roughly an eighth of them seen just once. The sample here was whole blood, taken at baseline. The TCR was taken from an adult who was a healthcare worker with PCR-confirmed SARS-CoV-2 infection or an uninfected control (not recorded which). The chain links TRBV7-6 to TRBJ2-7; possibly TRBD1 for D (6 bases). CDR3 loop: CASSLASTGTSSYEQYF. The CDR3 DNA is TGTGCCAGCAGCTTAGCTTCGACAGGCACTAGCTCCTACGAGCAGTACTTC.